The present T cell receptor (beta chain) was sequenced within a study of cytomegalovirus exposure and HLA in healthy donors (dated by TCRdb to the late 2010s). Study-wide context: According to an earlier analysis of several hundred of the donors, some 180 million T cells yielded over 100 million unique TCR beta sequences and roughly 280 Gb of sequence data. An early release that covered some 640 HLA-typed donors contained approximately 320 gigabases of sequencing data and 65 million to 100 million unique TCR sequences. The genetic ancestry cluster associated with self-reported Caucasian donors included around four fifths of the roughly 390 genotyped donors. The study aimed to test whether signatures of past pathogen exposure could be identified by cataloging public T cell receptors. The study used immunosequencing to profile the T cell repertoires of approximately 630 subjects and linked those repertoires to cytomegalovirus serostatus. A separate validation cohort of about 110 different subjects was used in addition to the roughly 720-subject first cohort. To predict cytomegalovirus infection status, the study brought together high-throughput TCR immunosequencing, statistical association of individual TCRs with disease status, and machine learning. To study patterns of TCR occurrence, a later analysis re-analyzed previously published TCR beta repertoires from 550 to 800 donors and added high-resolution HLA genotyping. In the later analysis, no new phenotypic data were used to find candidate immune exposures; instead, reliance was placed on TCR beta sequences and their occurrence across donors. In an earlier analysis of roughly 540 of the donors, high-throughput TCR beta sequencing was used to judge whether each TCR beta V gene segment behaved as functional or pseudogenic. Donor age, sex, ethnicity and CMV serostatus were compiled together with the repertoire data. A later genetic analysis took genome-wide SNP genotypes for about 65% of the roughly 670 donors and used that subset as a discovery cohort. All discovery cohort repertoires had been generated on a single sequencing platform. Class I and class II HLA loci were covered by the typing at four-digit resolution. Typing coverage varied by locus: roughly 629-630 donors for A, B, C, DRB1 and DQB1; under 550 for DQA1; 600 to 610 for DPA1; approximately 490 for DPB1. Because of strong linkage in the cohort, 5 or 6 DR-DQ haplotypes were treated as single units for association and clustering. Among 300 to 500 genotyped donors of the cohort, an average of approximately 200,000 unique TCR beta nucleotide sequences was sequenced per donor, of which roughly 17% were non-productive.

Paper-wide results and their limitations: Most CMV-associated TCR beta chains appeared to be HLA-restricted in a later analysis, and the HLA associations seemed to be driven largely by CMV exposure. The authors suggested that the approach could potentially be generalized to other disease states and immunological phenotypes. According to a later genetic analysis, donors in an Asian-associated ancestry cluster had fewer N-insertions in productive TCRs than the approximately 670-donor mean. In a later analysis, 16,951 TCR beta sequences were associated with specific HLA alleles at a false discovery rate of 0.05. When HLA alleles, especially DR and DQ, strongly co-occurred, attributing TCR associations to individual alleles was difficult. A cluster of highly shared sequence variants was judged likely to be a technical artifact of the sequencing pipeline. In vitro tests confirmed that a few of the cytomegalovirus-associated TCR beta chains recognize cytomegalovirus antigens. Linkage disequilibrium might explain the correlated functional status among segregating V segments, but an unknown experimental factor could not be ruled out. The classifier was reported to diagnose cytomegalovirus status with high specificity and sensitivity in both the original and validation cohorts. The 87-base-pair reads could not distinguish some IMGT-functional V segments, including TRBV6-2 and TRBV6-3, so those segments were excluded. Presence/absence analyses assumed roughly uniform sequencing depth across donors, an assumption that may not hold. A later genetic analysis associated a missense DCLRE1C variant with V-gene and J-gene trimming of TCR beta chains, and an independent cohort replicated the association. In a later analysis, the rate of TCR association differed among HLA loci, with DRB1 alleles having the most associated TCRs and HLA-C alleles having the fewest. An earlier analysis of around 500 of the donors showed that most TCR beta V segments appeared in productive rearrangements either about 87% or about 30% of the time, which broadly matched IMGT annotations. The study gave a list of some 150 TCR beta chains associated with cytomegalovirus. Most TCR sequences were observed very rarely across donors, whereas some public TCRs were present in many individuals. In a later analysis, several top co-occurrence clusters were reported to appear linked to parvovirus B19, influenza, CMV and Epstein-Barr virus. The cohort was sequenced for TCR beta chains only, and without alpha or paired-chain data the features that could be detected were limited. About 15 rarely observed V segments, including chromosome 9 orphons, were excluded from the earlier analysis of some 590 of the donors because counts were too low. The only immune exposure information available for the cohort was CMV serostatus. A later analysis found that HLA-associated TCR beta chains were more clonally expanded and had lower generation probabilities than equally common non-associated chains. A further reported finding was that TCR beta sequences accurately predicted the HLA-A and HLA-B alleles for most subjects in the first cohort. Because HLA typing was unavailable for some donors at each locus, only the typed subset was used in association tests.

On this clone: Its binding antigen is unknown. The sample holds no much larger clone one base away, and base qualities are not on file.

The germline V gene (reference sequence) sets CDR1 to SEHNR and CDR2 to FQNEAQ. The CDR3, cysteine through phenylalanine, is 13 amino acids long. Only the CDR3 region is kept as DNA, spanning 39 bases read in frame from base 1. V is cut by 4 bases and J by 4 bases, and the space between the germline ends is 10 bases. The cohort consisted of hundreds of healthy bone marrow donors. At the time of sampling, all cohort members were nominally healthy, though unrecorded immune exposures were likely present. The donor tested CMV seropositive, placing the donor among the approximately 290 seropositive members of the cohort. A peripheral blood sample was collected from each donor, and TCR beta sequencing was performed on peripheral blood mononuclear cells. Genomic DNA was extracted from the blood cell samples with the Qiagen DNeasy Blood Extraction Kit. Libraries were built with the immunoSEQ multiplex PCR assay. A mixture of 60 forward primers for TCR Vbeta segments and 13 reverse primers for TCR Jbeta segments was used in the multiplex PCR. Amplification of the CDR3 region of rearranged TCR beta genes was performed with a multiplex PCR assay on genomic DNA. The Illumina HiSeq System was used to sequence the amplified TCR beta libraries as 87-base-pair reads. The paper's data handling went like this. A later analysis tallied roughly 76 million unique TCR beta chains across the 666 repertoires, and around 9.9 million of those chains were shared by two or more donors. A nearest-neighbor algorithm error-corrected the raw reads and collapsed the reads into unique sequences, merging closely related sequences to remove PCR and sequencing errors. CDR3 sequences were aligned to IMGT reference sequences to assign V, D and J gene segments. For a sequence to be retained, at least a six-nucleotide match to both a V gene segment and a J gene segment was required. A rearrangement counted as productive if the CDR3 had no stop codons and remained in frame with V and J, and every other rearrangement counted as non-productive. CDR3 was defined according to IMGT convention as the region running from the second conserved V-encoded cysteine to the conserved J-encoded phenylalanine. Sequences without an unambiguous match to a single V gene segment were excluded from the earlier analysis of several hundred of the donors. An earlier analysis of 587 of the donors classified V segments as functional when productive rearrangements were above 56.7% and as segregating when the standard deviation between donors was above 5%. A statistical classification framework was built for diagnosing cytomegalovirus status from the catalog of TCR beta chain sequences. A later analysis assigned V and J genes by comparing TCR nucleotide sequences with IMGT/GENE-DB human TR gene sequences. The TCRdist pipeline was used in a later analysis to assign CDR3 sequences and most-parsimonious VDJ recombination scenarios. In a later analysis, each TCR beta chain was defined by its CDR3 amino acid sequence together with its V-gene family, and reads lacking a unique V-gene family were excluded. To address suspected cross-contamination and a sequencing artifact, a later analysis removed a few hundred highly shared, low-generation-probability nucleotide sequences. A later analysis calculated a clonal expansion index for each public chain from normalized within-repertoire ranks of inferred template counts. Generation probabilities in a later analysis came from a VDJ recombination model fitted to out-of-frame rearrangements, and those results were checked against IGoR. In a later analysis, TCR-TCR, TCR-HLA and TCR-CMV co-occurrence was scored with hypergeometric tests, and a repertoire-size bias correction was applied to TCR pairs. In a later analysis, false discovery rates were estimated by permuting HLA or CMV assignments 20 times. In a later analysis, co-occurring TCRs were grouped using DBSCAN, and TCRdist sequence similarity was added for clustering within HLA-allele-positive subsets. For co-occurrence clustering, repertoires with fewer than 30,000 or more than 120,000 public chains were excluded, along with roughly 5 repertoires with anomalous nucleotide sharing. TCRdb took this table from immuneACCESS and kept in-frame rearrangements with V and J called. Such tables lack part of the clones; where checked against another copy, unresolved V genes explain under half of the gap, and the rest is unexplained. That table is the source of V, J and clone size, and D and trimming were worked out from the DNA. The sample contains 80,000 to 130,000 clones, about three quarters of them found a single time. Roughly an eighth of the sample is held by the ten biggest clonotypes.

The TCR originated in a male donor in good health and CMV-seropositive. The chain uses TRBV7-9 and TRBJ1-2; the D segment could be TRBD1, given 5 matching bases. The sequenced material came from PBMCs. The DNA sequence is as follows: TGTGCCAGCAGCTCGACAGAATCCTATGGCTACACCTTC. This is translated as CASSSTESYGYTF.